Below, 21 T cell receptor beta chains from the same sample are listed, as sequenced in a study of cytomegalovirus exposure and HLA in healthy donors. Amplification used 60 Vbeta primers and 13 Jbeta primers. Profiled with immunoSEQ multiplex PCR; TCRdb holds only in-frame clones, not every one. The table records almost 200,000 clones, approximately 85% of them present only once. Material: PBMCs. The receptors were gathered from a woman between 45 and 60 years old in good health and CMV-seronegative.

The chain links TRBV19 to TRBJ2-5; D may be TRBD2 (6 bases). The germline V gene encodes CDR1 LNHDA and CDR2 SQIVND (reference sequence). The CDR3 extends over 17 amino acids. V was shortened by 6 bases and J by 4 bases, with 24 bases between the two germline ends. This CDR3 reads CASRPLPGLRGAETQYF. CDR3 in DNA: TGTGCCAGTAGGCCGTTGCCTGGATTGCGGGGTGCAGAGACCCAGTACTTC.

The V and J genes are TRBV4-1 and TRBJ2-5; 11 nucleotides match TRBD1. V lost 0 bases, J lost 7 bases, and 4 bases stayed unmatched. The CDR3 sequence is 15 residues long. In germline, CDR1 is MGHRA, CDR2 YSYEKL. CDR3 in amino acids: CASSQDPGQGATQYF. The CDR3 region has the DNA TGCGCCAGCAGCCAAGATCCCGGACAGGGGGCGACCCAGTACTTC.

This clone has just one count. V and J are TRBV28 and TRBJ1-2; 7 positions match TRBD1. With 5 bases clipped from V and 7 bases from J, the junction kept 1 base outside the gene matches. The CDR3 covers 11 residues. Germline V CDR1 and CDR2: MDHEN, SYDVKM. The CDR3 DNA reads as TGTGCCAGCAGTCCAGGGGGTGGCTACACCTTC. Its protein product is CASSPGGGYTF.

V usage is TRBV11-2 and J usage is TRBJ2-1; the match to TRBD1 covers 7 bases. Germline V lookup: CDR1 SGHAT, CDR2 FQNNGV. V lost 4 bases, J lost 6 bases, and 0 bases stayed unmatched. This CDR3 contains 12 residues. CDR3 bases: TGTGCCAGCAGCTACAGGGGCAATGAGCAGTTCTTC. Amino acid sequence: CASSYRGNEQFF.

This clone has only a few counts. V usage is TRBV6-5 and J usage is TRBJ1-2; D ambiguous. In germline, CDR1 is MNHEY, CDR2 SVGAGI. V was shortened by 6 bases and J by 5 bases, with 16 bases between the two germline ends. The CDR3 runs to 14 residues. The CDR3, as DNA: TGTGCCAGCAGCGACCGACTGATAGAGTATGGCTACACCTTC. Amino acid sequence: CASSDRLIEYGYTF.

The chain employs TRBV28 and TRBJ1-1; weak D call: TRBD1 (6 bases). The V end was cut by 5 bases, the J end by 4 bases, with 14 bases between. CDR3 length equals 14 residues. Germline V CDR1 and CDR2: MDHEN, SYDVKM. This CDR3 is CASSPYRESTEAFF. The CDR3 DNA reads as TGTGCCAGCAGTCCCTACAGGGAATCCACTGAAGCTTTCTTT.

The chain links TRBV7-9 to TRBJ2-5, with D tentatively TRBD1 (5 bases). Trimming removed 1 base at V and 0 bases at J, with 9 bases between. CDR3 length: 15 amino acids. Germline V gene data show CDR1 as SEHNR and CDR2 as FQNEAQ (reference sequence). In nucleotides, the CDR3 is TGTGCCAGCAGCTTAGGATCGACAGACCAAGAGACCCAGTACTTC. Amino acid sequence: CASSLGSTDQETQYF.

This chain connects TRBV4-1 to TRBJ1-4; D is uncertain. The germline CDR1 and CDR2 sequences are MGHRA and YSYEKL. Trimming stripped 7 bases from V and 1 base from J, with 7 bases between. CDR3 size: 13 residues. The CDR3 sequence: CASMSGTNEKLFF. The DNA for the CDR3 is TGCGCCAGCATGAGTGGAACTAATGAAAAACTGTTTTTT.

This clone was detected only once. V is TRBV11-2 and J is TRBJ1-3, with no clear D. The ends were cut back, 3 bases at V and 5 bases at J, with 14 bases in the middle. This CDR3 comprises 15 residues. Germline assignment: CDR1 SGHAT and CDR2 FQNNGV. CDR3 region: CASSLDRRARNTIYF. As DNA, the CDR3 is TGTGCCAGCAGCTTGGATCGGAGGGCTCGAAACACCATATATTTT.

V usage is TRBV6-1 and J usage is TRBJ2-1; D not resolved. CDR1 and CDR2 from the germline V gene are MNHNS and SASEGT. This CDR3 is 15 amino acids long. V gave up 7 bases and J gave up 0 bases, with 13 bases separating them. The CDR3 is CASTPAPSSYNEQFF. The CDR3 nucleotides read TGTGCCAGCACCCCAGCGCCCAGCTCCTACAATGAGCAGTTCTTC.

This chain connects TRBV6-1 to TRBJ1-2, with a weak D call TRBD1 (5 bases). Deletions cut 4 bases from V and 4 bases from J, with 13 bases between. The CDR3 has 14 amino acids. Germline V gene lookup returns CDR1 MNHNS and CDR2 SASEGT. DNA of the CDR3: TGTGCCAGCAGTGTAACGGGGGTTGGCTATGGCTACACCTTC. Protein sequence: CASSVTGVGYGYTF.

The CDR3 DNA is TGTGCCTGGAGGGAACAGGGAAACCAGCCCCAGCATTTT. This codes for CAWREQGNQPQHF. The genes are TRBV30 and TRBJ1-5; D is perhaps TRBD1 (6 bases). The CDR3 length is 13 residues. The V and J ends lost 3 bases and 7 bases respectively, with 13 bases between them. Germline-derived CDR1 and CDR2 are GTSNPN and SVGIG (reference sequence).

V gene TRBV28 combines with J gene TRBJ2-1; D is uncertain. Germline lookup yields CDR1 MDHEN and CDR2 SYDVKM. The CDR3 is 13 residues long. V was cut by 6 bases and J by 13 bases, with 19 bases left in between. CDR3 residues: CASSNNSQVFQFF. CDR3 nucleotides: TGTGCCAGCAGCAACAATAGTCAGGTTTTTCAGTTCTTC.

This sequence joins TRBV29-1 and TRBJ1-1; D is unclear. Between the trimmed V and J ends, which lost 6 bases and 6 bases, there was a span of 14 bases. This CDR3 comprises 12 residues. Germline V CDR1 and CDR2: SQVTM, ANQGSEA. The CDR3 is CSVERSGPEAFF. DNA of the CDR3: TGCAGCGTAGAACGATCAGGTCCTGAAGCTTTCTTT.

This rearrangement joins TRBV10-3 to TRBJ2-7; the match to TRBD2 covers 8 bases. J gave up 4 bases and V 6 bases, and 8 bases lay outside the gene matches. Germline V gene lookup returns CDR1 ENHRY and CDR2 SYGVKD. The CDR3 length is 14 residues. The CDR3 is CAIRIAGQDYEQYF. The CDR3 DNA sequence: TGTGCCATCAGGATAGCGGGACAAGATTACGAGCAGTACTTC.

The chain is built from TRBV29-1 and TRBJ1-1; maybe TRBD1 (6 bases). Per the germline V gene, CDR1 is SQVTM and CDR2 is ANQGSEA. CDR3 size: 12 residues. The ends were cut back, 5 bases at V and 4 bases at J, with 11 bases in the middle. For the CDR3, the DNA is TGCAGCGTTACAGGGTGGGCCACTGAAGCTTTCTTT. It translates to CSVTGWATEAFF.

V is TRBV10-3 and J is TRBJ1-3, with D perhaps TRBD1 (5 bases). Trimming removed 3 bases from V and 3 bases from J, with 9 bases in between. Germline V CDR1 and CDR2: ENHRY, SYGVKD. The CDR3 is made up of 14 amino acids. CDR3 region: CAISEWGLGNTIYF. CDR3 nucleotide sequence: TGTGCCATCAGTGAATGGGGACTTGGAAACACCATATATTTT.

This chain links TRBV28 with TRBJ1-5; D possibly corresponds to TRBD1 (5 bases). The CDR3 totals 18 residues. The V and J ends lost 7 bases and 7 bases respectively, with 29 bases between them. Germline loops: CDR1 MDHEN, CDR2 SYDVKM. DNA of the CDR3: TGTGCCAGCATAGTTAGGGGAATGCTCGGACGCGATGGGCAGCCCCAGCATTTT. This gives the protein CASIVRGMLGRDGQPQHF.

This sequence joins TRBV28 and TRBJ2-7, with 14 bases fitting TRBD2. Per germline, CDR1 MDHEN and CDR2 SYDVKM. With V trimmed by 4 bases and J by 0 bases, 8 bases remained unmatched. The CDR3 is 18 residues long. CDR3: CASSSDVGTSGSSYEQYF. The CDR3 DNA sequence: TGTGCCAGCAGTTCAGACGTCGGGACTAGCGGGAGCTCCTACGAGCAGTACTTC.

The chain employs TRBV5-1 and TRBJ1-1; 8 bases align to TRBD1. Germline assignment: CDR1 SGHRS and CDR2 YFSETQ. V shed 3 bases, J shed 5 bases, and the junction held 6 bases outside the gene matches. The CDR3 consists of 14 residues. CDR3 DNA: TGCGCCAGCAGCTCTCCGAACAGGGGGACTGAAGCTTTCTTT. Its protein is CASSSPNRGTEAFF.

V gene TRBV7-3 combines with J gene TRBJ2-1; TRBD2 aligns across 11 bases. Germline V CDR1 and CDR2: SGHTA, FQGTGA. The CDR3 is 18 residues long. V dropped 4 bases and J dropped 0; count of bases not matched to a gene: 8. DNA of the CDR3: TGTGCCAGCAGCTCCAGGACTAGCGGGCCCGCCTCCTACAATGAGCAGTTCTTC. Residues: CASSSRTSGPASYNEQFF.